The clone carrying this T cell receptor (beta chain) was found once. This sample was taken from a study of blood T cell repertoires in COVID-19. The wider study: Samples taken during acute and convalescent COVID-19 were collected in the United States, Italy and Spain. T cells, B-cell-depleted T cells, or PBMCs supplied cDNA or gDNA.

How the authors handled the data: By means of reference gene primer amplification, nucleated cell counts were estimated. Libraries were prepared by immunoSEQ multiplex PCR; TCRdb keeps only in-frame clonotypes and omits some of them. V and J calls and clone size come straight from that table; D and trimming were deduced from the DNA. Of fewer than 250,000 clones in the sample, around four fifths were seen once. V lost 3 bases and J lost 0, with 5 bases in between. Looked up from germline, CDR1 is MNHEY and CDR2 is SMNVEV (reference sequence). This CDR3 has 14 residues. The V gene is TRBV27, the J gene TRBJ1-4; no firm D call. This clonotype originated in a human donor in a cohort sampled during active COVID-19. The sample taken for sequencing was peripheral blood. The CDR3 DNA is TGTGCCAGCAGTTTCGGGGCAACTAATGAAAAACTGTTTTTT. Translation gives CASSFGATNEKLFF.